The clone carrying this T cell receptor (beta chain) is a singleton in its sample. These data are taken from a study of blood T cell repertoires in COVID-19. Study information: PBMCs, B-cell-depleted T cells, or T cells were the source of the cDNA or gDNA that made up the material.

In the original processing: From reference gene primer amplification, estimates of nucleated cell counts were derived. This table comes from immunoSEQ multiplex PCR, and its TCRdb copy is limited to in-frame clones, with some not included. That table is the source of V, J and clone size, and D and trimming were worked out from the DNA. The sample contains 90,000 to 120,000 clones, 80% to 90% of which appear only once. V was cut by 2 bases and J by 7 bases, with 15 bases left in between. This CDR3 comprises 15 residues. Germline assignment: CDR1 LNHDA and CDR2 SQIVND (reference sequence). The rearrangement links TRBV19 to TRBJ2-1, with a weak D call TRBD2 (6 bases). Material: PBMCs or T cells enriched from blood (not recorded which). This TCR was recovered from a woman between 50 and 59 years old who had recovered from COVID-19. The chain's CDR3 is CASSIIVAEGNEQFF. CDR3 coding DNA: TGTGCCAGTAGTATAATCGTAGCGGAAGGTAATGAGCAGTTCTTC.